This T cell receptor beta chain was sequenced in a study of cytomegalovirus exposure and HLA in healthy donors. This clone came up a few times. The PCR made use of 60 Vbeta and 13 Jbeta primers. Clones were read by immunoSEQ multiplex PCR, and TCRdb kept only the in-frame ones, dropping some. The profile shows some 100,000 clones, 85% of them singletons. This CDR3 spans 18 amino acids. The ends were cut back, 2 bases at V and 0 bases at J, with 18 bases in the middle. Germline assignment: CDR1 MDHEN and CDR2 SYDVKM. This chain links TRBV28 with TRBJ2-3; perhaps TRBD1 as D (6 bases). The receptor was derived from a man aged 25 to 45 in good health and CMV-seronegative. The sequencing input was PBMCs. The CDR3 reads CASSLGWGRKPSTDTQYF. The CDR3 DNA reads as TGTGCCAGCAGTTTAGGTTGGGGGCGGAAACCTAGCACAGATACGCAGTATTTT.